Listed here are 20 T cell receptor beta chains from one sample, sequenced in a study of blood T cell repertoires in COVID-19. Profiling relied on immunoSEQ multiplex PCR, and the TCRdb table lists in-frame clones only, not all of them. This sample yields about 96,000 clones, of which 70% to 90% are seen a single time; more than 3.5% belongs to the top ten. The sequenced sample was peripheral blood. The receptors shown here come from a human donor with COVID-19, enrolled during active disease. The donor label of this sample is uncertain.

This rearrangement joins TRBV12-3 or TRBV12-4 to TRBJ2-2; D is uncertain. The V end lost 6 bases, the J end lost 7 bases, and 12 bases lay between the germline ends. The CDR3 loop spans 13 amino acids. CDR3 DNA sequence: TGTGCCAGCAGCCCCCTCGGCGGCGGGGAGCTGTTTTTT. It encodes CASSPLGGGELFF.

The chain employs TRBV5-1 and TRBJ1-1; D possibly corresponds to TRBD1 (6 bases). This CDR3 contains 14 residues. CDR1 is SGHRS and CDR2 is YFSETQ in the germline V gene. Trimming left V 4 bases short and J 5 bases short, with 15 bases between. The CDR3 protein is CASSRAGGETEAFF. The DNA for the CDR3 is TGCGCCAGCAGCCGGGCGGGGGGCGAGACTGAAGCTTTCTTT.

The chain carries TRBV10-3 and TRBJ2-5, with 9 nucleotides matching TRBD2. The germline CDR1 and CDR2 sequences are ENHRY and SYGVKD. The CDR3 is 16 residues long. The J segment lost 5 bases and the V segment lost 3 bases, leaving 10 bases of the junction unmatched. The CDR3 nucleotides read TGTGCCATCAGTGAAGTAGCGGGGGCCCTCGGGGAGACCCAGTACTTC. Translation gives CAISEVAGALGETQYF.

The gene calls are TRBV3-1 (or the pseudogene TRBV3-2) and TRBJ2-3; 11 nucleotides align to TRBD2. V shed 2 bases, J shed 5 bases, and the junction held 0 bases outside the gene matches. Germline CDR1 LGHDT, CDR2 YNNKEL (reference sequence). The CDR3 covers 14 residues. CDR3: CASSQLAGGDTQYF. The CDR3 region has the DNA TGTGCCAGCAGCCAACTAGCGGGGGGAGATACGCAGTATTTT.

The CDR3 here is CASSLQGAETEAFF. CDR3 DNA: TGCGCCAGCAGCTTGCAGGGGGCAGAAACTGAAGCTTTCTTT. The chain combines TRBV5-1 with TRBJ1-1, with 8 bases aligning to TRBD1. This CDR3 spans 14 amino acids. Unmatched junction bases numbered 4, after V lost 1 base and J lost 5 bases. Germline CDR1 SGHRS, CDR2 YFSETQ.

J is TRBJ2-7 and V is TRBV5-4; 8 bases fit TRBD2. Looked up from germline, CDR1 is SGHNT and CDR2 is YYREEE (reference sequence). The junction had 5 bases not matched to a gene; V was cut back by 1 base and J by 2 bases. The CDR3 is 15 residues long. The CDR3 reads CASSLFPGGPYEQYF. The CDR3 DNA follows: TGTGCCAGCAGCTTGTTCCCGGGGGGGCCCTACGAGCAGTACTTC.

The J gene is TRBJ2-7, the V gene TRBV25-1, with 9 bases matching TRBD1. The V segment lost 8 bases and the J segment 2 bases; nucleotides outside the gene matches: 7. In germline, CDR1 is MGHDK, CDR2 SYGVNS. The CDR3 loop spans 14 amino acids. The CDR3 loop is CASRDGQGPYEQYF. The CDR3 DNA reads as TGTGCCAGCCGGGATGGACAGGGGCCCTACGAGCAGTACTTC.

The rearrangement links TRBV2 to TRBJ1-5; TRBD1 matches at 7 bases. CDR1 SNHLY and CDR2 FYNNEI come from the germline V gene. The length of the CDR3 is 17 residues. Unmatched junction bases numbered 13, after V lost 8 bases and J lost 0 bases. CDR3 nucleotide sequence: TGTGCCAGCGGGGACAGCCCACTCAAATATAGCAATCAGCCCCAGCATTTT. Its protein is CASGDSPLKYSNQPQHF.

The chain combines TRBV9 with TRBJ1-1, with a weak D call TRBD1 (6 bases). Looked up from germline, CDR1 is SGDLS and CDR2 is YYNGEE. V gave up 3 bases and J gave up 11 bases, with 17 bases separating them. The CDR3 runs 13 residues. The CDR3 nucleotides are TGTGCCAGCAGCGCCGACCCGCAGGGGTGGGCTTTCTTT. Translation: CASSADPQGWAFF.

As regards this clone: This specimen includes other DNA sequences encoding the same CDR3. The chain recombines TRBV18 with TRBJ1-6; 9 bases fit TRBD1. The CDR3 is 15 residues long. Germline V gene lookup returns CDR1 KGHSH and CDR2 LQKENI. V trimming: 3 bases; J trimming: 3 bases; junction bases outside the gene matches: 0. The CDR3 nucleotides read TGTGCCAGCTCACCGGGACAGGGCTATAATTCACCCCTCCACTTT. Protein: CASSPGQGYNSPLHF.

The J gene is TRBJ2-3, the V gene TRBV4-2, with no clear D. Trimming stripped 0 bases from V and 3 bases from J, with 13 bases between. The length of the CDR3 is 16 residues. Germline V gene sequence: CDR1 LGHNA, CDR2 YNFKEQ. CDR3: CASSQEVAAGTDTQYF. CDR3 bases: TGTGCCAGCAGCCAAGAGGTGGCGGCTGGGACAGATACGCAGTATTTT.

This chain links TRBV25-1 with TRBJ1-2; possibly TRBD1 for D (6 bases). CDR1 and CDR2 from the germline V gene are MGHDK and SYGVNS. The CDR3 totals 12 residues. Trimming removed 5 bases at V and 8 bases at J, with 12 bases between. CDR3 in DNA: TGTGCCAGCAGTCGGGGGGCGCAGGGCTACACCTTC. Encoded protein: CASSRGAQGYTF.

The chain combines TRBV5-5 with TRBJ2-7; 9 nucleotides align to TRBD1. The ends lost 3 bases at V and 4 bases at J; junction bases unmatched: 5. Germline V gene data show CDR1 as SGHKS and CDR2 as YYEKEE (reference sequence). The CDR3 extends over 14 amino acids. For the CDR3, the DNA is TGTGCCAGCAGCTGGGACAGGGTGAGGTACGAGCAGTACTTC. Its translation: CASSWDRVRYEQYF.

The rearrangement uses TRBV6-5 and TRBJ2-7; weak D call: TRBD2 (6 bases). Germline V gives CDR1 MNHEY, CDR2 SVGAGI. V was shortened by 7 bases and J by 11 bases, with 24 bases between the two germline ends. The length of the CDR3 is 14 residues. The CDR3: CASTPLLGSFREYF. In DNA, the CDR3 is TGTGCCAGCACCCCCTTACTCGGGAGTTTTCGGGAGTACTTC.

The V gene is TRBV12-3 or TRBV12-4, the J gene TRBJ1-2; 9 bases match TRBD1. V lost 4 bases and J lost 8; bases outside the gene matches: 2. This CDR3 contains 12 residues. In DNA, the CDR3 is TGTGCCAGCAGTTGGGGACAGGGAGGCTACACCTTC. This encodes CASSWGQGGYTF.

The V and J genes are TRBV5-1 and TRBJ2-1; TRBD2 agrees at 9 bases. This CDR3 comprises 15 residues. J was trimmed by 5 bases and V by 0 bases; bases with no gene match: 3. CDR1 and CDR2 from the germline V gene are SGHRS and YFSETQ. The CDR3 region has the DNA TGCGCCAGCAGCTTGGTTGGACTAGCGCACAATGAGCAGTTCTTC. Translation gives CASSLVGLAHNEQFF.

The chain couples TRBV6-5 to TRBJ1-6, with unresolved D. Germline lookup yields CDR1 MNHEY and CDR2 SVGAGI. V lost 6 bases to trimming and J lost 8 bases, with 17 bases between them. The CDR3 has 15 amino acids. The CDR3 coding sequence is TGTGCCAGCAGCCGAAACCGGAGGTTGGATTCACCCCTCCACTTT. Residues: CASSRNRRLDSPLHF.

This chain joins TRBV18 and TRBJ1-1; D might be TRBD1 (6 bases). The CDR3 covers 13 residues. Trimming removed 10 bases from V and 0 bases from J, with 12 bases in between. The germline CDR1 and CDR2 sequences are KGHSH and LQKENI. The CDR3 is CATRQGMNTEAFF. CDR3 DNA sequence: TGTGCCACTCGGCAGGGGATGAACACTGAAGCTTTCTTT.

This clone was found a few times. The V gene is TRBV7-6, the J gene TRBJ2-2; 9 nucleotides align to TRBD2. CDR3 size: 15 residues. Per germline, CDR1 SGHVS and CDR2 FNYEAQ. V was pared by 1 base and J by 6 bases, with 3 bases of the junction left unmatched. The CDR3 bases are TGTGCCAGCAGCTTAGTAGCGGGGGAGGCCGGGGAGCTGTTTTTT. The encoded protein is CASSLVAGEAGELFF.

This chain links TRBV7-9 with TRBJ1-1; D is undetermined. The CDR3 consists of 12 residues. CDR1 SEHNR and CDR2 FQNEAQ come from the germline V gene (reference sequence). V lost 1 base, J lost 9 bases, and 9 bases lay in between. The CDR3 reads CASSLGQRQAFF. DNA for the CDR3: TGTGCCAGCAGCTTAGGCCAGCGGCAAGCTTTCTTT.